What follows are 15 T cell receptor beta chains derived from one specimen sequenced in a study of Ad26.COV2.S vaccination and SARS-CoV-2 variants. The treatment is: 19 received Ad26.COV2.S at low or high dose, single or two shots; 5 received placebo; per-sample allocation not given. Samples analyzed were those drawn on day 63 after the first vaccine or placebo injection. Profiling relied on immunoSEQ multiplex PCR, and the TCRdb table lists in-frame clones only, not all of them. Of about 500,000 clones listed, roughly nine tenths were seen once; the top ten hold 1.5% to 2%. The sample consisted of peripheral blood, taken in a trial of Ad26.COV2.S vaccine versus placebo. These receptors were obtained from a person between 18 and 65 years old who received the Ad26.COV2.S COVID-19 vaccine or a placebo.

The V gene is TRBV5-4, the J gene TRBJ1-1; TRBD1 matches 8 bases. CDR3 size: 12 residues. Per the germline V gene, CDR1 is SGHNT and CDR2 is YYREEE (reference sequence). V trimming: 5 bases; J trimming: 7 bases; junction bases outside the gene matches: 4. The CDR3 sequence is CASRVDRGEAFF. The CDR3 bases are TGTGCCAGCAGGGTCGACAGGGGTGAAGCTTTCTTT.

J is TRBJ2-7 and V is TRBV11-2, with unresolved D. The V and J ends lost 4 bases and 3 bases respectively, with 19 bases between them. Germline assignment: CDR1 SGHAT and CDR2 FQNNGV. CDR3 length: 16 amino acids. In DNA form, the CDR3 reads TGTGCCAGCAGCTCAGGTGGGCTTAACCTCCTCTACGAGCAGTACTTC. It is translated as CASSSGGLNLLYEQYF.

The chain uses TRBV5-3 and TRBJ2-1; D may be TRBD1 or TRBD2 (5 bases each). TRBV5-3 is an ORF, and what it does is uncertain. V was shortened by 4 bases and J by 4 bases, with 15 bases between the two germline ends. The CDR3 is 15 amino acids. This CDR3 reads CARSPTGTKYNEQFF. CDR3 DNA: TGTGCCAGAAGCCCCACCGGGACCAAATACAATGAGCAGTTCTTC.

The chain carries TRBV7-2 and TRBJ1-2; D possibly corresponds to TRBD1 (5 bases). CDR1 SGHTA and CDR2 FQGNSA come from the germline V gene. V lost 3 bases and J lost 8, with 16 bases in between. The CDR3 runs 14 residues. The CDR3 protein is CASSFSPDGGGYTF. The CDR3 DNA reads TGTGCCAGCAGCTTCAGCCCCGATGGGGGGGGCTACACCTTC.

The rearrangement links TRBV11-3 to TRBJ1-1, with D possibly being TRBD1 (5 bases). This CDR3 region has 14 residues. Germline CDR1 is SGHNT and CDR2 is YENEEA. V lost 5 bases and J 1 base, leaving 11 bases between the germline ends. For the CDR3, the DNA is TGTGCCAGCAGCCTCGGGACCACGAACACTGAAGCTTTCTTT. This translates into CASSLGTTNTEAFF. The full variable domain, completed using reference TRBV11-3 and TRBJ1-1, is EAGVVQSPRYKIIEKKQPVAFWCNPISGHNTLYWYLQNLGQGPELLIRYENEEAVDDSQLPKDRFSAERLKGVDSTLKIQPAELGDSAVYLCASSLGTTNTEAFFGQGTRLTVV.

The chain has TRBV9 and TRBJ1-5, with 9 bases identical to TRBD1. Germline V CDR1 and CDR2: SGDLS, YYNGEE. CDR3 length: 15 residues. V lost 3 bases and J lost 1; bases outside the gene matches: 2. CDR3 protein: CASSAGQGSNQPQHF. The CDR3 coding sequence is TGTGCCAGCAGCGCAGGACAGGGGAGCAATCAGCCCCAGCATTTT.

The V call is TRBV29-1, the J call TRBJ2-3; 16 nucleotides line up with TRBD2. V shed 3 bases, J shed 10 bases, and the junction held 1 base outside the gene matches. The CDR3 loop spans 13 amino acids. Germline CDR1 is SQVTM and CDR2 is ANQGSEA. In nucleotides, the CDR3 is TGCAGCGTTGAGGGACTAGCGGGAGGGCCGCAGTATTTT. Protein sequence: CSVEGLAGGPQYF.

The chain carries TRBV5-4 and TRBJ1-2, with 8 positions matching TRBD1. V lost 3 bases and J lost 7; bases outside the gene matches: 11. The CDR3 contains 15 residues. The germline CDR1 and CDR2 sequences are SGHNT and YYREEE (reference sequence). In DNA form, the CDR3 reads TGTGCCAGCAGCTCCCCCCGGACAGGGCTTCGTGGCTACACCTTC. Translating it yields CASSSPRTGLRGYTF.

The chain is built from TRBV7-9 and TRBJ2-2; D may be TRBD1 (5 bases). Germline CDR1 and CDR2: SEHNR and FQNEAQ (reference sequence). V lost 2 bases and J 6 bases, leaving 10 bases between the germline ends. This CDR3 is 14 amino acids long. This CDR3 reads CASSLNPGPGELFF. The CDR3 DNA follows: TGTGCCAGCAGCTTAAATCCAGGGCCCGGGGAGCTGTTTTTT. Together with reference TRBV7-9 and TRBJ2-2, the CDR3 gives the full variable domain: DTGVSQNPRHKITKRGQNVTFRCDPISEHNRLYWYRQTLGQGPEFLTYFQNEAQLEKSRLLSDRFSAERPKGSFSTLEIQRTEQGDSAMYLCASSLNPGPGELFFGEGSRLTVL.

The CDR3 loop reads CASSAGRVRYTF. The CDR3 DNA follows: TGTGCCAGCAGCGCCGGAAGGGTCCGCTACACCTTC. The chain recombines TRBV6-2 or TRBV6-3 with TRBJ1-2, with D unclear. The CDR3 has 12 residues. V was pared by 6 bases and J by 9 bases, with 14 bases between. CDR1 is MNHEY and CDR2 is SVGEGT in the germline V gene.

This chain connects TRBV2 to TRBJ1-1; D is undetermined. From germline, CDR1 is SNHLY and CDR2 FYNNEI. The CDR3 sequence is 13 residues long. V gave up 7 bases and J gave up 8 bases, with 17 bases separating them. The CDR3 DNA is TGTGCCAGCATCTTACAGCTGGGTGGGGAAGCTTTCTTT. Translated, it gives CASILQLGGEAFF.

The genes are TRBV7-2 and TRBJ2-3, with D possibly TRBD2 on 6 matching bases. V was trimmed by 4 bases and J by 5 bases, leaving 10 bases between them. The germline V gene has CDR1 SGHTA and CDR2 FQGNSA. The CDR3 covers 13 residues. Written as DNA, the CDR3 is TGTGCCAGCAGCTCGGGGGATCTAGATACGCAGTATTTT. Translation gives CASSSGDLDTQYF.

This chain uses TRBV29-1 with TRBJ1-2, with 9 bases aligning to TRBD1. Germline trimming cut 5 bases from V and 6 bases from J; bases unmatched to any gene: 16. CDR3 length: 16 amino acids. Germline V gene sequence: CDR1 SQVTM, CDR2 ANQGSEA. In nucleotides, the CDR3 is TGCAGCGTTCTCCTTAGGGACGACAGGGGGTCTCATGGCTACACCTTC. Translated: CSVLLRDDRGSHGYTF.

J is TRBJ2-1 and V is TRBV7-2; 8 nucleotides agree with TRBD1. Trimming took 1 base from V and 7 from J; bases not matched to a gene: 9. Germline loops: CDR1 SGHTA, CDR2 FQGNSA. This CDR3 contains 16 residues. The chain's CDR3 is CASSLDWQGARNEQFF. The CDR3 nucleotides are TGTGCCAGCAGCTTAGATTGGCAGGGGGCTAGGAATGAGCAGTTCTTC.

The rearrangement links TRBV5-5 to TRBJ1-6; unclear D gene. Germline-derived CDR1 and CDR2 are SGHKS and YYEKEE (reference sequence). V shed 0 bases and J shed 7 bases, with 8 bases lying between them. This CDR3 region has 14 residues. CDR3 amino acids: CASSLVSVNSPLHF. CDR3 DNA: TGTGCCAGCAGCTTGGTGTCAGTAAATTCACCCCTCCACTTT.